These 21 T cell receptor beta chains were sequenced from one sample in a study of T cell repertoires in cytomegalovirus infection (dated by TCRdb to between 2017 and 2020). This specimen's treatment or condition label, per the study, means: in vitro stimulation with specific CMV peptide epitopes to enrich CMV-specific T cells. The sequencer was an Illumina HiSeq 1500. TCRdb passed the public sequencing reads through fastp at Q25 and MiXCR, retaining productive beta sequences. Entries that share a CDR3 protein sequence are merged under the most common genes and DNA. This sample is represented by about 890,000 distinct CDR3 sequences; approximately 32% of them were singletons. The top ten clones comprise under 15% of the sample. What these receptors recognize is not known. The material was cultured CD8+ T cells from PBMCs, obtained from culture after CMV antigen stimulation. The receptors derive from a human donor in good health (CMV status not recorded). Some clones in this sample may be carry-over from other donors' samples.

The rearrangement uses TRBV10-1 and TRBJ2-2; TRBD1 agrees at 8 bases. The ends lost 3 bases at V and 7 bases at J; junction bases unmatched: 7. Germline CDR1 reads WNHNN; CDR2 reads SYGVQD (reference sequence). The CDR3 runs to 15 residues. For the CDR3, the DNA is TGCGCCAGCAGTGATTTACGCAGGGGGCTCGGGGAGCTGTTTTTT. It specifies CASSDLRRGLGELFF.

This clonotype was detected a few times. V usage is TRBV13 and J usage is TRBJ2-1; D is perhaps TRBD2 (6 bases). CDR3 length equals 14 residues. Trimming took 5 bases from V and 6 from J, leaving 14 bases between them. The V gene's germline CDR1 is PRHDT and CDR2 FYEKMQ (reference sequence). The CDR3 coding sequence is TGTGCCAGCAGCCCAACGGGGGAAACCAATGAGCAGTTCTTC. Protein product: CASSPTGETNEQFF.

The CDR3 DNA reads TGTGCCAGCGCACGGATAAACACAGATACGCAGTATTTT. Encoded protein: CASARINTDTQYF. The chain recombines TRBV6-4 with TRBJ2-3; D remains ambiguous. Trimming left V 8 bases short and J 2 bases short, with 11 bases between. Germline CDR1 is MRHNA and CDR2 is SNTAGT. CDR3 length: 13 amino acids.

This clonotype was seen only a few times. The chain combines TRBV7-6 with TRBJ1-2; possible D gene TRBD1, 6 bases. CDR1 and CDR2 (germline): SGHVS, FNYEAQ. The CDR3 extends over 15 amino acids. The V and J ends lost 4 bases and 3 bases respectively, with 15 bases between them. The CDR3 DNA follows: TGTGCCAGCAGCTCCTTCGACAGGAGGTACTATGGCTACACCTTC. This gives the protein CASSSFDRRYYGYTF.

This clonotype has a count of ten or more. V and J are TRBV20-1 and TRBJ1-5, with D perhaps TRBD1 (6 bases). V was shortened by 1 base and J by 4 bases, with 17 bases between the two germline ends. Per the germline V gene, CDR1 is DFQATT and CDR2 is SNEGSKA (reference sequence). The CDR3 loop spans 16 amino acids. As DNA, the CDR3 is TGCAGTGCTAGAGTGGGGCTCCAGGGGAGGAATCAGCCCCAGCATTTT. It is translated as CSARVGLQGRNQPQHF.

This clonotype was observed many times. This sequence joins TRBV7-2 and TRBJ2-3; D gene uncertain. The CDR3 extends over 14 amino acids. The V gene's germline CDR1 is SGHTA and CDR2 FQGNSA. V dropped 5 bases and J dropped 6 bases, with 15 bases sitting between them. In nucleotides, the CDR3 is TGTGCCAGCAGCCCCGAGGCGGCAGCGGATACGCAGTATTTT. This encodes CASSPEAAADTQYF. Full variable domain (rest looked up from reference TRBV7-2 and TRBJ2-3): GAGVSQSPSNKVTEKGKDVELRCDPISGHTALYWYRQSLGQGLEFLIYFQGNSAPDKSGLPSDRFSAERTGGSVSTLTIQRTQQEDSAVYLCASSPEAAADTQYFGPGTRLTVL.

V gene TRBV19 combines with J gene TRBJ1-1; weak D call: TRBD1 (5 bases). The V gene's germline CDR1 is LNHDA and CDR2 SQIVND (reference sequence). This CDR3 spans 13 amino acids. V lost 3 bases and J 4 bases, leaving 9 bases between the germline ends. CDR3 region: CASSMVGGTEAFF. The DNA for the CDR3 is TGTGCCAGTAGTATGGTTGGGGGCACTGAAGCTTTCTTT.

The rearrangement joins TRBV5-4 to TRBJ2-3; 11 bases match TRBD2. Unmatched junction bases numbered 11, after V lost 4 bases and J lost 4 bases. CDR1 is SGHNT, CDR2 YYREEE, per germline (reference sequence). CDR3 length equals 17 residues. In DNA form, the CDR3 reads TGTGCCAGCAGCCTGGGATCCGGGACTAGCGGCGCAGATACGCAGTATTTT. Translating it yields CASSLGSGTSGADTQYF.

The rearrangement uses TRBV5-1 and TRBJ2-3; TRBD1 aligns across 9 bases. CDR1 and CDR2 from the germline V gene are SGHRS and YFSETQ. The junction had 7 bases not matched to a gene; V was cut back by 4 bases and J by 4 bases. This CDR3 region has 15 residues. As DNA, the CDR3 is TGCGCCAGCAGCCCACGGACAGGGGCGGCAGATACGCAGTATTTT. The encoded protein is CASSPRTGAADTQYF.

Written as DNA, the CDR3 is TGTGCCAGTAGTATAGCACAGGGAGTCAATCAGCCCCAGCATTTT. This codes for CASSIAQGVNQPQHF. This chain joins TRBV19 and TRBJ1-5; the D gene is possibly TRBD1 (6 bases). Germline V CDR1 and CDR2: LNHDA, SQIVND (reference sequence). Trimming removed 1 base from V and 3 bases from J, with 10 bases in between. The CDR3 has 15 residues.

This sequence joins TRBV9 and TRBJ2-1; TRBD1 might be the D (7 bases). CDR3 length equals 17 residues. From germline, CDR1 is SGDLS and CDR2 YYNGEE. V lost 0 bases and J lost 0, with 13 bases in between. The CDR3, as DNA: TGTGCCAGCAGCGTAGAGCCAGGGGGGAGCTCCTACAATGAGCAGTTCTTC. Translated: CASSVEPGGSSYNEQFF.

The V call is TRBV7-6, the J call TRBJ2-3; D is perhaps TRBD2 (6 bases). Trimming took 6 bases from V and 2 from J, leaving 15 bases between them. Germline CDR1 SGHVS, CDR2 FNYEAQ. The CDR3 totals 15 residues. CDR3 sequence reads: CASSPGRTNTDTQYF. As DNA, the CDR3 is TGTGCCAGCAGTCCGGGGAGGACAAACACAGATACGCAGTATTTT.

The chain is built from TRBV9 and TRBJ1-1; no firm D call. Trimming took 4 bases from V and 1 from J, leaving 11 bases between them. CDR3 length: 14 residues. Germline V gene data show CDR1 as SGDLS and CDR2 as YYNGEE. The CDR3 DNA reads as TGTGCCAGCAGCATAGTGGATCCGAACACTGAAGCTTTCTTT. Translated: CASSIVDPNTEAFF.

A word on this clonotype: A much larger clone differs from this one at a single base, so this may be a read error. The V call is TRBV7-2, the J call TRBJ2-1; D is uncertain. With 0 bases removed from V and 6 bases from J, the gap between germline ends came to 9 bases. Germline V gives CDR1 SGHTA, CDR2 FQGNSA. This CDR3 is 14 amino acids long. CDR3 DNA sequence: TGTGCCAGCAGCTTAGCGGTCTCGTCCAATGAGCAGTTCTTC. Its protein is CASSLAVSSNEQFF. Full variable domain (missing parts from reference TRBV7-2 and TRBJ2-1): GAGVSQSPSNKVTEKGKDVELRCDPISGHTALYWYRQSLGQGLEFLIYFQGNSAPDKSGLPSDRFSAERTGGSVSTLTIQRTQQEDSAVYLCASSLAVSSNEQFFGPGTRLTVL.

This clonotype was counted ten times or more. The chain uses TRBV7-9 and TRBJ2-1; D is possibly TRBD1 or TRBD2 (5 bases each). The CDR3 is made up of 14 amino acids. Trimming removed 4 bases from V and 5 bases from J, with 12 bases in between. CDR1 and CDR2 from the germline V gene are SEHNR and FQNEAQ (reference sequence). CDR3 nucleotide sequence: TGTGCCAGCAGCTCGGGGCGGCTAAACAATGAGCAGTTCTTC. Amino acids: CASSSGRLNNEQFF.

The chain recombines TRBV7-6 with TRBJ2-1, with 9 bases lining up with TRBD1. Germline CDR1 reads SGHVS; CDR2 reads FNYEAQ. This CDR3 region has 16 residues. Unmatched junction bases numbered 9, after V lost 5 bases and J lost 4 bases. CDR3 nucleotides: TGTGCCAGCAGCCCAAAACAGGGGGCGGGGTACAATGAGCAGTTCTTC. Translated: CASSPKQGAGYNEQFF.

CDR3 in DNA: TGCAGCGTTGAAGCCCGACATGGCTACACCTTC. As protein: CSVEARHGYTF. The chain couples TRBV29-1 to TRBJ1-2, with unresolved D. Deletions cut 1 base from V and 6 bases from J, with 6 bases between. This CDR3 has 11 amino acids. CDR1 is SQVTM and CDR2 is ANQGSEA in the germline V gene.

This clonotype was picked up many times. The chain joins TRBV7-2 to TRBJ2-7; maybe TRBD2 (6 bases). Germline V lookup: CDR1 SGHTA, CDR2 FQGNSA. Trimming removed 5 bases from V and 4 bases from J, with 9 bases in between. CDR3 length: 12 amino acids. The chain's CDR3 is CASSPSGYEQYF. Here the CDR3 DNA reads TGTGCCAGCAGCCCAAGCGGGTACGAGCAGTACTTC.

This clonotype was seen more than once but under ten times. The rearrangement links TRBV7-9 to TRBJ1-2; 7 positions match TRBD1. This CDR3 spans 17 amino acids. Germline-derived CDR1 and CDR2 are SEHNR and FQNEAQ (reference sequence). J gave up 1 base and V 4 bases, and 12 bases lay outside the gene matches. The CDR3 region is CASSSTQGQTFNYGYTF. CDR3 nucleotides: TGTGCCAGCAGCTCCACCCAGGGACAGACCTTTAACTATGGCTACACCTTC. Together with reference TRBV7-9 and TRBJ1-2, the CDR3 gives the full variable domain: DTGVSQNPRHKITKRGQNVTFRCDPISEHNRLYWYRQTLGQGPEFLTYFQNEAQLEKSRLLSDRFSAERPKGSFSTLEIQRTEQGDSAMYLCASSSTQGQTFNYGYTFGSGTRLTVV.

This clonotype came up many times. The V and J genes are TRBV12-3 or TRBV12-4 and TRBJ2-5; 8 bases are shared with TRBD1. V was clipped by 4 bases and J by 7 bases; unmatched bases: 5. The CDR3 loop spans 13 amino acids. This CDR3 reads CASSSGGAGTQYF. The CDR3, as DNA: TGTGCCAGCAGTTCAGGGGGCGCAGGGACCCAGTACTTC.

This clonotype was seen a handful of times. The CDR3: CASSYSSQRGYNEQFF. The DNA for the CDR3 is TGTGCCAGCAGTTACTCATCCCAGCGGGGATACAATGAGCAGTTCTTC. The chain employs TRBV6-6 and TRBJ2-1; 7 positions agree with TRBD2. CDR1 and CDR2 from the germline V gene are MNHNY and SVGAGI (reference sequence). Trimming took 0 bases from V and 4 from J; bases not matched to a gene: 6. The CDR3 extends over 16 amino acids.